This section outlines one T cell receptor (beta chain) sequence together with its context. TCRdb's copy holds only in-frame clones and misses some; the assay was immunoSEQ multiplex PCR. The sample lists about 59,000 clones; 92% were seen once. This CDR3 is 14 amino acids long. Trimming at V came to 8 bases and at J to 7 bases, leaving 11 bases not matched to a gene. Looked up from germline, CDR1 is WSHSY and CDR2 is SAAADI. This sample is part of a study of control samples from healthy donors and cancer patients. The sequencing sample was made of PBMCs. The receptor was derived from a man aged 35 to 55 with colorectal cancer. The chain has TRBV10-2 and TRBJ2-3; 8 bases line up with TRBD1. CDR3 sequence: CASRNGQGINTQYF. For the CDR3, the DNA is TGCGCCAGCCGAAACGGACAGGGTATAAATACGCAGTATTTT.